These 30 T cell receptor beta chains originate from one sample sequenced in a study of response to subunit inactivated influenza vaccine. One entry per CDR3 protein results from TCRdb running MiXCR on the RT-PCR reads. The sample contains about 570,000 distinct CDR3 sequences, approximately 10% of which appear only once. This sample was shared with a second study, whose subject was T cells expressing NK-cell markers. This second study says: UMIs were included in TCR beta cDNA generated by 5'RACE template switching.

The sample here was PBMCs from blood, taken on the day of vaccination. These receptors all stem from a man aged 45 to 65 who received an inactivated influenza vaccine.

V and J are TRBV18 and TRBJ2-7; D is undetermined. V lost 3 bases, J lost 2 bases, and 8 bases lay in between. Germline values: CDR1 KGHSH, CDR2 LQKENI. The CDR3 sequence is 13 residues long. CDR3 coding DNA: TGTGCCAGCTCACCCTCTTTTGCCTACGAGCAGTACTTC. It codes for CASSPSFAYEQYF.

This chain uses TRBV7-6 with TRBJ2-2; TRBD2 might be the D (6 bases). In germline, CDR1 is SGHVS, CDR2 FNYEAQ. The CDR3 is 17 residues long. Trimming pared 2 bases from V and 6 bases from J, leaving 19 bases between. The CDR3 sequence is CASSLLRRRETAGELFF. For the CDR3, the DNA is TGTGCCAGCAGCTTACTCCGAAGGAGGGAGACCGCCGGGGAGCTGTTTTTT.

CDR3 sequence: CASSQGRLAGETQYF. The CDR3 nucleotides read TGCGCCAGCAGCCAGGGCCGACTAGCGGGAGAGACCCAGTACTTC. The V call is TRBV4-1, the J call TRBJ2-5; TRBD2 matches 10 bases. Per germline, CDR1 MGHRA and CDR2 YSYEKL. The junction had 5 bases not matched to a gene; V was cut back by 3 bases and J by 4 bases. The CDR3 is made up of 15 amino acids.

This clonotype has at least ten counts. The chain combines TRBV12-3 or TRBV12-4 with TRBJ2-2; TRBD2 agrees at 11 bases. Unmatched junction bases numbered 7, after V lost 3 bases and J lost 4 bases. The CDR3 sequence is 17 residues long. The CDR3 coding sequence is TGTGCCAGCAGTTTGGAGTCTAGCGGGGGGTCCACCGGGGAGCTGTTTTTT. Translating gives CASSLESSGGSTGELFF.

The J gene is TRBJ1-5, the V gene TRBV30, with D possibly TRBD1 on 6 matching bases. Germline CDR1 reads GTSNPN; CDR2 reads SVGIG (reference sequence). The ends were cut back, 1 base at V and 5 bases at J, with 9 bases in the middle. The CDR3 sequence is 13 residues long. CDR3 in amino acids: CAWSGQADQPQHF. The CDR3 DNA is TGTGCCTGGAGTGGACAGGCGGATCAGCCCCAGCATTTT.

This clonotype occurred a few times. The chain uses TRBV27 and TRBJ2-5; a possible D gene is TRBD2 (6 bases). The CDR3 is 14 amino acids. V was shortened by 5 bases and J by 5 bases, with 15 bases between the two germline ends. Germline CDR1 and CDR2: MNHEY and SMNVEV (reference sequence). For the CDR3, the DNA is TGTGCCAGCAGTCTCTTAGCGGTAGGGGAGACCCAGTACTTC. As protein: CASSLLAVGETQYF.

The chain is built from TRBV28 and TRBJ1-1; the D gene is possibly TRBD1 (6 bases). The CDR3 is made up of 13 amino acids. Per germline, CDR1 MDHEN and CDR2 SYDVKM. Trimming left V 6 bases short and J 4 bases short, with 12 bases between. This CDR3 reads CASSDTGITEAFF. In DNA, the CDR3 is TGTGCCAGCAGCGATACAGGGATCACTGAAGCTTTCTTT.

About this clonotype itself: This clone may be a read error of a much larger clone one base away. The J gene is TRBJ2-3, the V gene TRBV25-1; the D is unclear. CDR1 MGHDK and CDR2 SYGVNS come from the germline V gene. The CDR3 spans 15 residues. V lost 6 bases, J lost 2 bases, and 15 bases lay in between. This CDR3 reads CASRDTRINTDTQYF. CDR3 DNA sequence: TGTGCCAGCAGAGATACAAGGATCAACACAGATACGCAGTATTTT.

This chain connects TRBV20-1 to TRBJ2-3, with a possible D match to TRBD1 (5 bases). This CDR3 region has 13 residues. V was clipped by 5 bases and J by 3 bases, with 12 bases between them. Germline CDR1 DFQATT, CDR2 SNEGSKA (reference sequence). Written as DNA, the CDR3 is TGCAGTGCTGGACCCAGGGTAACAGATACGCAGTATTTT. Translating gives CSAGPRVTDTQYF.

This clonotype was picked up many times. The chain has TRBV2 and TRBJ2-7; TRBD1 matches at 9 bases. The J segment lost 7 bases and the V segment lost 1 base, leaving 5 bases of the junction unmatched. The germline V gene has CDR1 SNHLY and CDR2 FYNNEI. The CDR3 contains 14 residues. The CDR3 sequence is CASSEVGTGREQYF. The CDR3 nucleotides read TGTGCCAGCAGTGAAGTGGGGACAGGGAGGGAGCAGTACTTC.

This clonotype was detected a few times. J is TRBJ1-1 and V is TRBV27; TRBD1 aligns across 7 bases. Germline assignment: CDR1 MNHEY and CDR2 SMNVEV (reference sequence). J was trimmed by 5 bases and V by 4 bases; bases with no gene match: 7. CDR3 length equals 14 residues. Here the CDR3 DNA reads TGTGCCAGCAGTTCATCGCCAGGGGGAACTGAAGCTTTCTTT. Its translation is CASSSSPGGTEAFF.

This clonotype was seen only a few times. The chain links TRBV4-3 to TRBJ2-1; D might be TRBD2 (6 bases). The V and J ends lost 0 bases and 5 bases respectively, with 8 bases between them. CDR3 length: 14 residues. The germline V gene encodes CDR1 LGHNA and CDR2 YSLEER. CDR3 nucleotides: TGCGCCAGCAGCCAAGAAGGAGGGGACAATGAGCAGTTCTTC. Translating gives CASSQEGGDNEQFF.

This sequence joins TRBV29-1 and TRBJ2-3; tentatively, D is TRBD1 or TRBD2 (5 bases each). The CDR3 loop spans 16 amino acids. Trimming removed 7 bases from V and 2 bases from J, with 22 bases in between. CDR1 and CDR2 (germline): SQVTM, ANQGSEA. The DNA of the CDR3 is TGCAGCGGGGACGAGAGATGGGGCATAACCACAGATACGCAGTATTTT. This encodes CSGDERWGITTDTQYF.

This clonotype came up many times. This chain links TRBV5-1 with TRBJ2-3; D is unresolved. This CDR3 is 12 amino acids long. V was trimmed by 0 bases and J by 6 bases, leaving 5 bases between them. The germline gives CDR1 SGHRS, CDR2 YFSETQ. In DNA, the CDR3 is TGCGCCAGCAGCTTGGGAGTGGATACGCAGTATTTT. Amino acids: CASSLGVDTQYF. The entire variable domain, with the rest obtained from reference TRBV5-1 and TRBJ2-3, is as follows: KAGVTQTPRYLIKTRGQQVTLSCSPISGHRSVSWYQQTPGQGLQFLFEYFSETQRNKGNFPGRFSGRQFSNSRSEMNVSTLELGDSALYLCASSLGVDTQYFGPGTRLTVL.

The V call is TRBV18, the J call TRBJ2-3, with D perhaps TRBD2 (6 bases). CDR3 length: 13 residues. Between the trimmed V and J ends, which lost 5 bases and 6 bases, there was a span of 12 bases. Germline V gene sequence: CDR1 KGHSH, CDR2 LQKENI. CDR3 nucleotide sequence: TGTGCCAGCTCAGAGCTCCGGGGGGATACGCAGTATTTT. Translating gives CASSELRGDTQYF.

Only a few counts were recorded for this clonotype. The chain is built from TRBV5-6 and TRBJ1-1; TRBD1 is a possible D gene (5 bases). V dropped 5 bases and J dropped 0 bases, with 20 bases sitting between them. The CDR3 loop spans 17 amino acids. Germline CDR1 SGHDT, CDR2 YYEEEE. The CDR3 loop reads CASRSLGLGKLNTEAFF. The CDR3 nucleotides read TGTGCCAGCAGAAGCTTGGGGCTTGGCAAACTGAACACTGAAGCTTTCTTT.

This clonotype was seen many times. The chain is built from TRBV5-1 and TRBJ1-1; D perhaps matches TRBD1 (6 bases). Germline assignment: CDR1 SGHRS and CDR2 YFSETQ. This CDR3 has 14 amino acids. Trimming stripped 2 bases from V and 1 base from J, with 9 bases between. The CDR3 region is CASSFGGPNTEAFF. The CDR3 nucleotides are TGCGCCAGCAGCTTCGGGGGGCCGAACACTGAAGCTTTCTTT.

There are a few counts of this clonotype. The chain employs TRBV29-1 and TRBJ2-5; D call uncertain. V was trimmed by 5 bases and J by 4 bases, leaving 14 bases between them. This CDR3 is 13 amino acids long. Germline CDR1 reads SQVTM; CDR2 reads ANQGSEA. DNA of the CDR3: TGCAGCGTTCACCCTTCTCCCTCAGAGACCCAGTACTTC. Translated: CSVHPSPSETQYF.

The CDR3: CASSPSMDTQYF. The CDR3 region has the DNA TGTGCCAGCAGCCCCTCCATGGATACGCAGTATTTT. The genes are TRBV9 and TRBJ2-3; D is uncertain. V lost 4 bases and J 6 bases, leaving 9 bases between the germline ends. The CDR3 totals 12 residues. The germline CDR1 and CDR2 sequences are SGDLS and YYNGEE.

This clonotype was counted a few times. The J gene is TRBJ2-1, the V gene TRBV5-1; D is possibly TRBD2 (6 bases). The CDR3 length is 15 residues. The ends were cut back, 0 bases at V and 4 bases at J, with 11 bases in the middle. Germline values: CDR1 SGHRS, CDR2 YFSETQ. Here the CDR3 DNA reads TGCGCCAGCAGCTTGGACGGGGACTCATACAATGAGCAGTTCTTC. Its translation: CASSLDGDSYNEQFF.

Only a few counts were recorded for this clonotype. This chain uses TRBV6-2 or TRBV6-3 with TRBJ2-3; 10 nucleotides line up with TRBD2. The CDR3 is 14 residues long. The V gene's germline CDR1 is MNHEY and CDR2 SVGEGT. Losses at the gene ends were 9 bases for V and 0 bases for J; bases not matched to a gene: 3. CDR3 DNA sequence: TGTGCCAGTAAGCGGGGGGGAAGCACAGATACGCAGTATTTT. Translated: CASKRGGSTDTQYF.

This clonotype has only a few counts. This chain links TRBV6-6 with TRBJ1-1; tentatively, D is TRBD1 (5 bases). The V and J ends lost 4 bases and 7 bases respectively, with 10 bases between them. The CDR3 has 12 residues. CDR1 is MNHNY, CDR2 SVGAGI, per germline (reference sequence). CDR3 sequence reads: CASSSGPREAFF. The CDR3 bases are TGTGCCAGCAGTTCGGGACCCCGTGAAGCTTTCTTT.

This clonotype occurred a few times. The chain joins TRBV11-2 to TRBJ2-7; D is perhaps TRBD1 or TRBD2 (6 bases each). The V gene lost 1 base and the J gene lost 3 bases, with 16 bases spanning the gap. This CDR3 contains 16 residues. In germline, CDR1 is SGHAT, CDR2 FQNNGV. The CDR3 nucleotides read TGTGCCAGCAGCTTAGCGGGAAAGGGGGGTGTCTACGAGCAGTACTTC. This codes for CASSLAGKGGVYEQYF.

The chain joins TRBV27 to TRBJ2-7, with no clear D. The germline gives CDR1 MNHEY, CDR2 SMNVEV (reference sequence). Trimming pared 6 bases from V and 2 bases from J, leaving 11 bases between. This CDR3 spans 13 amino acids. For the CDR3, the DNA is TGTGCCAGCAGGCTCACGGTGGCCTACGAGCAGTACTTC. Amino acid sequence: CASRLTVAYEQYF.

V usage is TRBV4-3 and J usage is TRBJ1-5; possible D gene TRBD1, 5 bases. This CDR3 region has 13 residues. Trimming took off 4 bases at V and 7 bases at J, with 11 bases between the two ends. Germline V gene sequence: CDR1 LGHNA, CDR2 YSLEER. The CDR3 here is CASSRMGGQPQHF. In DNA form, the CDR3 reads TGCGCCAGCAGCCGGATGGGGGGGCAGCCCCAGCATTTT.

This clonotype was found a few times. V is TRBV4-3 and J is TRBJ2-7, with 9 bases fitting TRBD1. The CDR3 is 17 amino acids. Trimming took 0 bases from V and 0 from J; bases not matched to a gene: 6. From germline, CDR1 is LGHNA and CDR2 YSLEER. The CDR3 reads CASSQDQGTGSSYEQYF. In DNA form, the CDR3 reads TGCGCCAGCAGCCAAGATCAAGGGACAGGGAGCTCCTACGAGCAGTACTTC.

This clonotype was seen a handful of times. J is TRBJ1-6 and V is TRBV6-4; D possibly corresponds to TRBD1 (5 bases). V was pared by 4 bases and J by 4 bases, with 11 bases between. CDR1 is MRHNA and CDR2 is SNTAGT in the germline V gene. CDR3 length: 15 residues. CDR3 residues: CASSALDNYNSPLHF. The DNA for the CDR3 is TGTGCCAGCAGTGCGTTGGACAATTATAATTCACCCCTCCACTTT.

In its sample, this clonotype was seen many times. The chain recombines TRBV10-3 with TRBJ2-3; weak D call: TRBD2 (6 bases). The CDR3 runs 14 residues. CDR1 is ENHRY and CDR2 is SYGVKD in the germline V gene. The ends were cut back, 6 bases at V and 0 bases at J, with 10 bases in the middle. The CDR3 sequence: CAISTGGSTDTQYF. In DNA form, the CDR3 reads TGTGCCATCAGCACCGGGGGAAGCACAGATACGCAGTATTTT.

This clonotype was counted only a few times. The CDR3 sequence: CSVAWRDLEWDTQYF. CDR3 DNA sequence: TGCAGCGTTGCCTGGCGTGACCTTGAATGGGATACGCAGTATTTT. V usage is TRBV29-1 and J usage is TRBJ2-3; D remains ambiguous. This CDR3 has 15 amino acids. V lost 4 bases and J lost 6, with 20 bases in between. Germline V gene data show CDR1 as SQVTM and CDR2 as ANQGSEA.

The chain recombines TRBV24-1 with TRBJ2-1; D tentatively fits TRBD1 or TRBD2 (6 bases each). Germline lookup yields CDR1 KGHDR and CDR2 SFDVKD. The CDR3 has 14 amino acids. Trimming removed 7 bases at V and 6 bases at J, with 15 bases between. CDR3: CATSLGGSSNEQFF. The CDR3 DNA is TGTGCCACCAGCCTGGGGGGCAGCTCCAATGAGCAGTTCTTC.